These 23 T cell receptor beta chains originate from one sample sequenced in a study of T-cell memory formation after mild COVID-19. Each CDR3 protein is one row after TCRdb ran MiXCR on the 5' RACE reads. The sample includes under 550,000 distinct CDR3 sequences, roughly 18% of them seen just once. Material for sequencing was PBMCs or a T cell subset sorted from them (not recorded which). Receptors were obtained from a man aged 18 to 30 who had mild COVID-19 (a few samples of this study predate the infection). Cell type and time point are not known.

The chain employs TRBV20-1 and TRBJ2-5, with 7 bases identical to TRBD1. Trimming at V came to 0 bases and at J to 4 bases, leaving 20 bases not matched to a gene. CDR1 is DFQATT, CDR2 SNEGSKA, per germline (reference sequence). The CDR3 is 19 residues long. The CDR3 nucleotides read TGCAGTGCTAGAGACCCCTGGGGACAGATAATTTGGTCGGGAGAGACCCAGTACTTC. This codes for CSARDPWGQIIWSGETQYF.

This clonotype was seen many times. Relative to the germline gene, one junction end is altered; a read error may explain this. This chain uses TRBV3-1 with TRBJ1-6; D is unresolved. The V gene's germline CDR1 is LGHDT and CDR2 YNNKEL (reference sequence). The CDR3 covers 14 residues. CDR3 DNA sequence: TGTGCCAGCAGCCTTACATCCTCTAATTCACCCCTCCACTTT. Its translation: CASSLTSSNSPLHF.

A few counts support this clonotype. V usage is TRBV28 and J usage is TRBJ2-2, with 9 bases lining up with TRBD2. This CDR3 comprises 13 residues. CDR1 MDHEN and CDR2 SYDVKM come from the germline V gene. With 10 bases clipped from V and 4 bases from J, the junction kept 4 bases outside the gene matches. CDR3 bases: TGTGCCACTAGCGGGGAGCCCACCGGGGAGCTGTTTTTT. It encodes CATSGEPTGELFF.

This clonotype showed up just a few times. V gene TRBV6-4 combines with J gene TRBJ2-1, with TRBD2 identical over 13 bases. Germline CDR1 is MRHNA and CDR2 is SNTAGT. This CDR3 is 15 amino acids long. V was clipped by 8 bases and J by 4 bases; unmatched bases: 5. CDR3 nucleotide sequence: TGTGCCAGCGCCCTACTAGCGGGAGGGTACAATGAGCAGTTCTTC. This translates into CASALLAGGYNEQFF.

The chain carries TRBV20-1 and TRBJ2-1; possible D gene TRBD2, 5 bases. CDR3 length: 13 amino acids. Trimming took off 0 bases at V and 9 bases at J, with 12 bases between the two ends. Germline assignment: CDR1 DFQATT and CDR2 SNEGSKA (reference sequence). DNA of the CDR3: TGCAGTGCTAGAGATTCTGGTCGGGGTGAGCAGTTCTTC. This codes for CSARDSGRGEQFF.

V and J are TRBV6-5 and TRBJ1-6; D is unresolved. CDR1 and CDR2 (germline): MNHEY, SVGAGI. The CDR3 loop spans 15 amino acids. Trimming stripped 5 bases from V and 10 bases from J, with 18 bases between. The CDR3 DNA reads as TGTGCCAGCAGTGGTCACCGGGCCAATGGGTCACCCCTCCACTTT. This gives the protein CASSGHRANGSPLHF.

This clonotype was seen at least ten times. The rearrangement uses TRBV7-2 and TRBJ1-6; D is ambiguous. Germline V gene lookup returns CDR1 SGHTA and CDR2 FQGNSA. The V end was cut by 1 base, the J end by 10 bases, with 14 bases between. The CDR3 extends over 15 amino acids. CDR3 sequence (DNA): TGTGCCAGCAGCTTAGATGGCCAGTCCTACTCACCCCTCCACTTT. This sequence encodes CASSLDGQSYSPLHF. Complete variable domain (other parts from reference TRBV7-2 and TRBJ1-6): GAGVSQSPSNKVTEKGKDVELRCDPISGHTALYWYRQSLGQGLEFLIYFQGNSAPDKSGLPSDRFSAERTGGSVSTLTIQRTQQEDSAVYLCASSLDGQSYSPLHFGNGTRLTVT.

There are many counts of this clonotype. The CDR3 coding sequence is TGTGCCAGCAGCGACTCTTCGGACAGGGGATACAATGAGCAGTTCTTC. It yields the protein CASSDSSDRGYNEQFF. The chain has TRBV7-6 and TRBJ2-1; 9 positions agree with TRBD1. Germline CDR1 and CDR2: SGHVS and FNYEAQ. Germline trimming cut 5 bases from V and 4 bases from J; bases unmatched to any gene: 9. The CDR3 is made up of 16 amino acids. Full variable domain (rest looked up from reference TRBV7-6 and TRBJ2-1): GAGVSQSPRYKVTKRGQDVALRCDPISGHVSLYWYRQALGQGPEFLTYFNYEAQQDKSGLPNDRFSAERPEGSISTLTIQRTEQRDSAMYRCASSDSSDRGYNEQFFGPGTRLTVL.

This clonotype was detected a few times. This chain connects TRBV7-2 to TRBJ1-2; tentative D call: TRBD1 (5 bases). Germline CDR1 is SGHTA and CDR2 is FQGNSA. The V and J ends lost 1 base and 3 bases respectively, with 12 bases between them. CDR3 length equals 15 residues. The CDR3 protein is CASSLVRGSHYGYTF. CDR3 in DNA: TGTGCCAGCAGCTTAGTCCGGGGGTCCCACTATGGCTACACCTTC.

This clonotype was counted a few times. In DNA form, the CDR3 reads TGTGCCAGCAGCCCGAGGGGATTCTACGAGCAGTACTTC. It translates to CASSPRGFYEQYF. The rearrangement uses TRBV11-1 and TRBJ2-7; D possibly uses TRBD1 or TRBD2 (5 bases each). The CDR3 runs 13 residues. CDR1 and CDR2 (germline): SGHAT, FQDESV (reference sequence). V lost 5 bases to trimming and J lost 3 bases, with 11 bases between them.

This clonotype occurred once. The rearrangement uses TRBV11-2 and TRBJ1-5; D unclear. Trimming cost V 3 bases and J 6 bases, with 9 bases left between them. CDR1 is SGHAT and CDR2 is FQNNGV in the germline V gene. The CDR3 runs to 13 residues. CDR3 DNA: TGTGCCAGCAGCTTGGCGTCAGGTCAGCCCCAGCATTTT. This translates into CASSLASGQPQHF.

This clonotype was seen only a few times. The chain recombines TRBV2 with TRBJ2-1; weak D call: TRBD1 (5 bases). CDR1 and CDR2 (germline): SNHLY, FYNNEI. The CDR3 has 13 amino acids. V was pared by 6 bases and J by 5 bases, with 11 bases between. The CDR3 DNA sequence: TGTGCCAGCAGAGAGACAGTTAACAATGAGCAGTTCTTC. It codes for CASRETVNNEQFF.

The sample holds a few counts of this clonotype. This chain joins TRBV6-2 or TRBV6-3 and TRBJ2-7; D remains ambiguous. Germline values: CDR1 MNHEY, CDR2 SVGEGT. V was clipped by 2 bases and J by 2 bases, with 4 bases between them. The CDR3 spans 12 residues. CDR3: CASSYDPYEQYF. Here the CDR3 DNA reads TGTGCCAGCAGTTACGACCCCTACGAGCAGTACTTC.

V is TRBV5-4 and J is TRBJ2-5; 7 bases line up with TRBD1. Germline CDR1 and CDR2: SGHNT and YYREEE (reference sequence). V was pared by 4 bases and J by 4 bases, with 10 bases of the junction left unmatched. The CDR3 is 15 amino acids. CDR3 amino acids: CASSHSTGVTETQYF. The CDR3 DNA sequence: TGTGCCAGCAGCCACTCAACAGGGGTGACAGAGACCCAGTACTTC.

The table lists this clonotype with a few counts. The chain recombines TRBV28 with TRBJ1-2, with D unresolved. Germline values: CDR1 MDHEN, CDR2 SYDVKM. The germline V and J ends were trimmed by 4 bases and 3 bases, with 24 bases remaining between them. The CDR3 is 18 amino acids. CDR3 protein: CASSSSLWAVGGDYGYTF. CDR3 in DNA: TGTGCCAGCAGTTCCAGCCTCTGGGCCGTCGGCGGGGACTATGGCTACACCTTC.

This clonotype has just a few counts. The chain has TRBV20-1 and TRBJ1-4; D is unresolved. CDR1 DFQATT and CDR2 SNEGSKA come from the germline V gene (reference sequence). CDR3 length: 12 residues. V gave up 4 bases and J gave up 8 bases, with 11 bases separating them. CDR3 region: CSATLREEKLFF. CDR3 coding DNA: TGCAGTGCTACCTTGAGGGAGGAAAAACTGTTTTTT.

The CDR3 region has the DNA TGTGCCAGCAGCTTAGCGTCAGGGACTCGCTATGGCTACACCTTC. The encoded protein is CASSLASGTRYGYTF. The chain employs TRBV7-8 and TRBJ1-2, with D possibly being TRBD1 (5 bases). Germline V gene lookup returns CDR1 SGHVS and CDR2 FQNEAQ. The ends were cut back, 0 bases at V and 4 bases at J, with 12 bases in the middle. The length of the CDR3 is 15 residues. Drawing the rest from reference TRBV7-8 and TRBJ1-2, the complete variable domain is GAGVSQSPRYKVAKRGQDVALRCDPISGHVSLFWYQQALGQGPEFLTYFQNEAQLDKSGLPSDRFFAERPEGSVSTLKIQRTQQEDSAVYLCASSLASGTRYGYTFGSGTRLTVV.

The J gene is TRBJ1-2, the V gene TRBV12-3 or TRBV12-4; no definite D call. With 4 bases removed from V and 4 bases from J, the gap between germline ends came to 7 bases. The CDR3 length is 12 residues. CDR3 sequence (DNA): TGTGCCAGCAGTTCTTGGGCCTATGGCTACACCTTC. Its protein product is CASSSWAYGYTF.

This clonotype was counted a few times. The chain carries TRBV9 and TRBJ2-5; 14 nucleotides align to TRBD2. The CDR3 has 17 residues. V lost 0 bases and J lost 5; bases outside the gene matches: 6. In germline, CDR1 is SGDLS, CDR2 YYNGEE. CDR3 sequence: CASSVAGTSGGRETQYF. DNA of the CDR3: TGTGCCAGCAGCGTAGCCGGGACTAGCGGGGGCCGGGAGACCCAGTACTTC.

This clonotype was seen a handful of times. This rearrangement joins TRBV20-1 to TRBJ1-5; D gene ambiguous. Trimming removed 3 bases from V and 3 bases from J, with 9 bases in between. This CDR3 region has 13 residues. The germline gives CDR1 DFQATT, CDR2 SNEGSKA (reference sequence). CDR3 region: CSAREGINQPQHF. The CDR3 DNA reads as TGCAGTGCTAGGGAGGGTATCAATCAGCCCCAGCATTTT.

This clonotype has more than one count but fewer than ten. V is TRBV3-1 and J is TRBJ2-7; weak D call: TRBD2 (5 bases). This CDR3 has 13 amino acids. The germline V gene encodes CDR1 LGHDT and CDR2 YNNKEL (reference sequence). Trimming pared 3 bases from V and 3 bases from J, leaving 9 bases between. CDR3 amino acids: CASSQGRRYEQYF. The CDR3 DNA reads as TGTGCCAGCAGCCAGGGGAGACGCTACGAGCAGTACTTC.

This clonotype was seen at least ten times. The V call is TRBV5-4, the J call TRBJ2-3; D unresolved. The CDR3 covers 14 residues. Germline loops: CDR1 SGHNT, CDR2 YYREEE (reference sequence). The V end was cut by 4 bases, the J end by 0 bases, with 9 bases between. The CDR3 DNA follows: TGTGCCAGCAGCCCACGACGTAGCACAGATACGCAGTATTTT. It specifies CASSPRRSTDTQYF.

This clonotype was seen more than once but under ten times. V gene TRBV5-6 combines with J gene TRBJ2-5; weak D call: TRBD2 (5 bases). CDR1 and CDR2 from the germline V gene are SGHDT and YYEEEE. CDR3 length: 17 residues. V lost 1 base and J lost 5, with 21 bases in between. As DNA, the CDR3 is TGTGCCAGCAGCTTGACCTCCCACCCTAGCTCGAGGGAGACCCAGTACTTC. It is translated as CASSLTSHPSSRETQYF.